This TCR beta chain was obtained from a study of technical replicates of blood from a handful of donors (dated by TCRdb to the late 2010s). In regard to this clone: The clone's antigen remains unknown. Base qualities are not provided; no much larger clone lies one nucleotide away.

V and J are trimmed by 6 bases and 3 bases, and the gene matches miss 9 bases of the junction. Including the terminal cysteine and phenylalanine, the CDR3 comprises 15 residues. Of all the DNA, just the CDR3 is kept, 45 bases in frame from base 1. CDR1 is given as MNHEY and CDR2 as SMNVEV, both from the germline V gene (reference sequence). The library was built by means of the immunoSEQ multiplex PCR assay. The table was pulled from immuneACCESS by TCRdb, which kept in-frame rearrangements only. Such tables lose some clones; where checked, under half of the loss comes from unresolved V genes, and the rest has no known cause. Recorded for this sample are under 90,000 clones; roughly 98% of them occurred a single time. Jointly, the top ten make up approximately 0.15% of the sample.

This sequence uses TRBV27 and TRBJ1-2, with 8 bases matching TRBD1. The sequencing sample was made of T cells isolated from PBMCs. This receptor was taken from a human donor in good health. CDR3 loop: CASRLGTGPDYGYTF. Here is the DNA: TGTGCCAGCAGGTTGGGGACAGGTCCAGACTATGGCTACACCTTC.